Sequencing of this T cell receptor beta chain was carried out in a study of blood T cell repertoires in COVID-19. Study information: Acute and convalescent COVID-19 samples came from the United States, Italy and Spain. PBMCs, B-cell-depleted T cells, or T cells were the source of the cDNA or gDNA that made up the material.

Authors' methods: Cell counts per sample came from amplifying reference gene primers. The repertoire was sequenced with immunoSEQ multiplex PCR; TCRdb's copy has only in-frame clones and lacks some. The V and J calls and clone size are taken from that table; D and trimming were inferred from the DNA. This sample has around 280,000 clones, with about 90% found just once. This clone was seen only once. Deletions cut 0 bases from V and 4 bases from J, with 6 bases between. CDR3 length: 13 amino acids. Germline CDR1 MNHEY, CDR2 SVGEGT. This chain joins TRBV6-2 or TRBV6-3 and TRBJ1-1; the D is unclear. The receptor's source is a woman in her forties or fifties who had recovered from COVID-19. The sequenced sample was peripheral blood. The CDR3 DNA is TGTGCCAGCAGTTACTCGCCGGGCACTGAAGCTTTCTTT. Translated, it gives CASSYSPGTEAFF.